This TCR beta chain originates from a study of technical replicates of blood from a few donors. The CDR3 loop spans 14 amino acids. The V segment lost 3 bases and the J segment 4 bases; nucleotides outside the gene matches: 6. Per germline, CDR1 MNHEY and CDR2 SMNVEV (reference sequence). Clones were sequenced by immunoSEQ multiplex PCR, and TCRdb holds only the in-frame ones, with some missing. Among more than 65,000 clones, about 97% were seen once, and the ten largest hold 0.25% to 0.3%. Specimen: T cells isolated from PBMCs. This sequence was found in a human donor in good health. The gene calls are TRBV27 and TRBJ2-7; 7 bases agree with TRBD2. DNA of the CDR3: TGTGCCAGCAGTTTTCGCGGGAGACCTTACGAGCAGTACTTC. Residues: CASSFRGRPYEQYF.